Each of the 18 T cell receptor beta chains below was sequenced from the same sample in a study of T cell changes during pregnancy in multiple sclerosis. The method was immunoSEQ multiplex PCR; TCRdb's version includes in-frame clones alone and lacks a portion of them. The sample consists of fewer than 45,000 clones, about nine tenths of them appearing once. This specimen was CD4+ T cells from peripheral blood mononuclear cells, taken in the second trimester of pregnancy. All receptors derive from a female donor in good health, enrolled as a control in a pregnancy study.

The chain links TRBV30 to TRBJ2-2, with a tentative D call TRBD1 (5 bases). The germline CDR1 and CDR2 sequences are GTSNPN and SVGIG (reference sequence). With 2 bases removed from V and 0 bases from J, the gap between germline ends came to 10 bases. The length of the CDR3 is 15 residues. The CDR3 spells CAWSWGGANTGELFF. CDR3 nucleotide sequence: TGTGCCTGGAGTTGGGGCGGCGCGAACACCGGGGAGCTGTTTTTT.

This clone was observed once. This chain's CDR3 is CASSKRTSGRASESGELFF. The CDR3 bases are TGTGCCAGCAGCAAGCGGACTAGCGGGAGGGCCTCGGAGTCCGGGGAGCTGTTTTTT. J is TRBJ2-2 and V is TRBV21-1; TRBD2 is the table's D call and was not checked against the DNA. TRBV21-1 is deemed a pseudogene. The CDR3 contains 19 residues.

The chain links TRBV19 to TRBJ1-5, with D possibly TRBD1 on 6 matching bases. The V end was cut by 7 bases, the J end by 11 bases, with 24 bases between. CDR3 length: 15 amino acids. Per germline, CDR1 LNHDA and CDR2 SQIVND (reference sequence). CDR3 in amino acids: CASTLMVGAAGAQHF. DNA for the CDR3: TGTGCCAGTACGTTGATGGTCGGAGCCGCAGGGGCCCAGCATTTT.

This clone was picked up one time. This chain joins TRBV7-9 and TRBJ2-3; TRBD2 aligns across 8 bases. The CDR3 runs 15 residues. Germline trimming cut 0 bases from V and 6 bases from J; bases unmatched to any gene: 5. The germline CDR1 and CDR2 sequences are SEHNR and FQNEAQ (reference sequence). CDR3 loop: CASSLARSGSDTQYF. In nucleotides, the CDR3 is TGTGCCAGCAGCTTAGCGCGGAGCGGGAGTGATACGCAGTATTTT.

This clone has just a few counts. The rearrangement links TRBV5-1 to TRBJ1-5, with D tentatively TRBD1 (5 bases). Germline V CDR1 and CDR2: SGHRS, YFSETQ. V was trimmed by 1 base and J by 0 bases, leaving 11 bases between them. This CDR3 is built from 16 residues. The CDR3 DNA reads as TGCGCCAGCAGCTTGACGGGGGATTTTAGCAATCAGCCCCAGCATTTT. Its translation: CASSLTGDFSNQPQHF.

The rearrangement joins TRBV11-3 to TRBJ2-1; 11 bases map to TRBD2. This CDR3 is 20 amino acids long. Germline V gene sequence: CDR1 SGHNT, CDR2 YENEEA. Trimming at V came to 1 base and at J to 9 bases, leaving 20 bases not matched to a gene. The CDR3 bases are TGTGCCAGCAGCTTAGGGGCCCCCGGGACTAGCGGATTTATAGGGGGTGAGCAGTTCTTC. The encoded protein is CASSLGAPGTSGFIGGEQFF. Full variable domain (outside the CDR3, taken from reference TRBV11-3 and TRBJ2-1): EAGVVQSPRYKIIEKKQPVAFWCNPISGHNTLYWYLQNLGQGPELLIRYENEEAVDDSQLPKDRFSAERLKGVDSTLKIQPAELGDSAVYLCASSLGAPGTSGFIGGEQFFGPGTRLTVL.

The chain is built from TRBV29-1 and TRBJ2-3; TRBD1 aligns across 7 bases. There are 13 residues in the CDR3. Germline CDR1 reads SQVTM; CDR2 reads ANQGSEA. V dropped 4 bases and J dropped 8; count of bases not matched to a gene: 9. The CDR3 nucleotides are TGCAGCGTTGGAGGGCAGGGGGTGGGTACGCAGTATTTT. Protein sequence: CSVGGQGVGTQYF.

The J gene is TRBJ2-1, the V gene TRBV2; a possible D gene is TRBD1 (6 bases). CDR1 and CDR2 (germline): SNHLY, FYNNEI. The CDR3 has 13 amino acids. Trimming pared 6 bases from V and 4 bases from J, leaving 10 bases between. CDR3 region: CASSIQGYNEQFF. The CDR3 region has the DNA TGTGCCAGCAGCATACAGGGATACAATGAGCAGTTCTTC.

This chain links TRBV5-1 with TRBJ2-3; the match to TRBD1 covers 7 bases. Germline V gene sequence: CDR1 SGHRS, CDR2 YFSETQ. This CDR3 comprises 14 residues. The V gene end was trimmed by 4 bases and the J gene end by 5 bases; junction bases not matched to a gene: 7. CDR3 in amino acids: CASSLGQARDTQYF. The CDR3 DNA sequence: TGCGCCAGCAGCCTAGGACAGGCCCGAGATACGCAGTATTTT. The complete variable domain, with remaining parts taken from reference TRBV5-1 and TRBJ2-3, reads KAGVTQTPRYLIKTRGQQVTLSCSPISGHRSVSWYQQTPGQGLQFLFEYFSETQRNKGNFPGRFSGRQFSNSRSEMNVSTLELGDSALYLCASSLGQARDTQYFGPGTRLTVL.

The V and J genes are TRBV5-6 and TRBJ1-4; D gene ambiguous. Germline V gene lookup returns CDR1 SGHDT and CDR2 YYEEEE. This CDR3 is 14 amino acids long. Trimming cost V 2 bases and J 3 bases, with 8 bases left between them. The CDR3 is CASSFLQSNEKLFF. DNA of the CDR3: TGTGCCAGCAGCTTCCTACAGTCTAATGAAAAACTGTTTTTT.

The J gene is TRBJ1-5, the V gene TRBV28; 9 bases align to TRBD1. With 7 bases clipped from V and 2 bases from J, the junction kept 3 bases outside the gene matches. The CDR3 spans 14 residues. Per the germline V gene, CDR1 is MDHEN and CDR2 is SYDVKM. The CDR3 sequence is CASIWTGGNQPQHF. For the CDR3, the DNA is TGTGCCAGCATTTGGACAGGGGGCAATCAGCCCCAGCATTTT.

The chain is built from TRBV5-5 and TRBJ1-2; the D is unclear. The CDR3 consists of 13 residues. Germline CDR1 is SGHKS and CDR2 is YYEKEE (reference sequence). V dropped 2 bases and J dropped 4 bases, with 9 bases sitting between them. DNA for the CDR3: TGTGCCAGCAGCTTCCTCTCGGGCTATGGCTACACCTTC. Protein product: CASSFLSGYGYTF.

The chain recombines TRBV7-9 with TRBJ2-3; 7 bases are a match to TRBD2. The trim removed 4 bases at V and 2 bases at J, leaving 6 bases unmatched. The CDR3 is made up of 15 amino acids. CDR1 is SEHNR and CDR2 is FQNEAQ in the germline V gene (reference sequence). The CDR3: CASSSSGFNTDTQYF. In DNA form, the CDR3 reads TGTGCCAGCAGCTCTAGCGGATTTAACACAGATACGCAGTATTTT. Looking up the rest from reference TRBV7-9 and TRBJ2-3 gives the full variable domain: DTGVSQNPRHKITKRGQNVTFRCDPISEHNRLYWYRQTLGQGPEFLTYFQNEAQLEKSRLLSDRFSAERPKGSFSTLEIQRTEQGDSAMYLCASSSSGFNTDTQYFGPGTRLTVL.

V usage is TRBV28 and J usage is TRBJ2-7; TRBD2 matches 8 bases. The V gene end was trimmed by 6 bases and the J gene end by 5 bases; junction bases not matched to a gene: 18. The CDR3 loop spans 17 amino acids. Per the germline V gene, CDR1 is MDHEN and CDR2 is SYDVKM. CDR3 in amino acids: CASSGTPGGDLKDEQYF. The CDR3 DNA reads as TGTGCCAGCAGCGGCACCCCCGGGGGGGACCTCAAGGACGAGCAGTACTTC.

The V gene is TRBV7-1, the J gene TRBJ2-2, with TRBD2 matching 7 bases. TRBV7-1 is identified as an open reading frame with a role that is uncertain. This CDR3 region has 15 residues. The V segment lost 4 bases and the J segment 5 bases; nucleotides outside the gene matches: 7. This chain's CDR3 is CASSFRPGGTGELFF. Here the CDR3 DNA reads TGTGCCAGCAGCTTTCGTCCGGGAGGTACCGGGGAGCTGTTTTTT.

The J gene is TRBJ1-2, the V gene TRBV27; tentatively, D is TRBD1 (5 bases). The germline CDR1 and CDR2 sequences are MNHEY and SMNVEV (reference sequence). Trimming cost V 4 bases and J 4 bases, with 19 bases left between them. The CDR3 runs to 16 residues. The chain's CDR3 is CASSWSLGEDVYGYTF. In nucleotides, the CDR3 is TGTGCCAGCAGTTGGAGCTTAGGGGAGGATGTCTATGGCTACACCTTC.

The gene calls are TRBV11-2 and TRBJ2-2; tentatively, D is TRBD2 (5 bases). The V and J ends lost 5 bases and 1 base respectively, with 11 bases between them. This CDR3 region has 15 residues. The germline gives CDR1 SGHAT, CDR2 FQNNGV. CDR3 in DNA: TGTGCCAGCAGCCCCCTCGCGGGGAACACCGGGGAGCTGTTTTTT. This codes for CASSPLAGNTGELFF.

V usage is TRBV7-9 and J usage is TRBJ1-1; 7 positions agree with TRBD1. The CDR3 spans 15 residues. Germline V gene data show CDR1 as SEHNR and CDR2 as FQNEAQ (reference sequence). V shed 4 bases and J 4 bases; nucleotides not matched to a gene: 9. This chain's CDR3 is CASSSQTGRATEAFF. The CDR3 coding sequence is TGTGCCAGCAGCTCACAGACAGGGCGGGCCACTGAAGCTTTCTTT.